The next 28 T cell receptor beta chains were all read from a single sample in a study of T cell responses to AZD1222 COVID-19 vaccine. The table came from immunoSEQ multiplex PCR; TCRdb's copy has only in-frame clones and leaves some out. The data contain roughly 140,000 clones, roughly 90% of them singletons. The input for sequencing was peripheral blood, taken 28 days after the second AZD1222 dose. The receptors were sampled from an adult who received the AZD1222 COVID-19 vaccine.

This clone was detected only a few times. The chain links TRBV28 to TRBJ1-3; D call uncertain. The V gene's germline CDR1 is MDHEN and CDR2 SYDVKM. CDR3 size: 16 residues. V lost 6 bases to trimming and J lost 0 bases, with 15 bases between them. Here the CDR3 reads CASRTGGLPSGNTIYF. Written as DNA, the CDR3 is TGTGCCAGCAGAACGGGTGGCCTACCCTCTGGAAACACCATATATTTT.

CDR3 coding DNA: TGTGCCATCAGTGAGCGGGGCTTCACTGAAGCTTTCTTT. This encodes CAISERGFTEAFF. The chain couples TRBV10-3 to TRBJ1-1, with D maybe TRBD1 (5 bases). CDR1 and CDR2 from the germline V gene are ENHRY and SYGVKD. V was pared by 2 bases and J by 4 bases, with 8 bases between. This CDR3 has 13 residues.

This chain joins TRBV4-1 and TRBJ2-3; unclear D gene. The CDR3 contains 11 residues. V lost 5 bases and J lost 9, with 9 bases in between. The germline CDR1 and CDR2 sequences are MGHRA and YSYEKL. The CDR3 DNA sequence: TGCGCCAGCAGCTTCCAGTCAACGCAGTATTTT. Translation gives CASSFQSTQYF.

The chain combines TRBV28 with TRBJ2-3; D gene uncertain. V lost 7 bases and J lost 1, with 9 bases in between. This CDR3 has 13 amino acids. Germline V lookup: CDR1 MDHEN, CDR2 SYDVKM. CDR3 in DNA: TGTGCCAGCAAAATCGGAGGCACAGATACGCAGTATTTT. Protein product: CASKIGGTDTQYF.

For the CDR3, the DNA is TGCGCCAGCAGCTTAGAGACAGGAGGTTCCTCTGGAAACACCATATATTTT. As protein: CASSLETGGSSGNTIYF. J is TRBJ1-3 and V is TRBV5-1; a possible D gene is TRBD1 (6 bases). Trimming took off 2 bases at V and 0 bases at J, with 15 bases between the two ends. Germline CDR1 and CDR2: SGHRS and YFSETQ. The CDR3 has 17 amino acids.

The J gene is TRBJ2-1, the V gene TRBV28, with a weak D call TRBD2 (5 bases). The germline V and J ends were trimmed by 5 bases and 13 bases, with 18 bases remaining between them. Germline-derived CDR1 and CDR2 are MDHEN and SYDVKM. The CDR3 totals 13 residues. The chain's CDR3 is CASSPGLGLEQFF. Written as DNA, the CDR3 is TGTGCCAGCAGTCCCGGACTGGGCTTAGAACAGTTCTTC.

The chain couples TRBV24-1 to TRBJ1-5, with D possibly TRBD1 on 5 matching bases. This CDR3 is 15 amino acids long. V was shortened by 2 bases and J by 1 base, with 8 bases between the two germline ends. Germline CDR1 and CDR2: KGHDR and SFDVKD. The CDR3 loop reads CATSDSWGSNQPQHF. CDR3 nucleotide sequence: TGTGCCACCAGTGATTCATGGGGCAGCAATCAGCCCCAGCATTTT.

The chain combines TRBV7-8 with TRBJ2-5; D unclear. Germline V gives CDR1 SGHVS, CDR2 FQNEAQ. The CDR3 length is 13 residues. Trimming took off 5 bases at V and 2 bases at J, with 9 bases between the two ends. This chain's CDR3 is CASSPRLQETQYF. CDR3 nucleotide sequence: TGTGCCAGCAGCCCCAGATTACAAGAGACCCAGTACTTC.

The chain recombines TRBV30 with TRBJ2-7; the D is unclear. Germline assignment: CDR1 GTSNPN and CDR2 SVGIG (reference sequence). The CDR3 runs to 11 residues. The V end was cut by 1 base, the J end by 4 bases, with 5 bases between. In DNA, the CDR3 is TGTGCCTGGAGTGACGGTTACGAGCAGTACTTC. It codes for CAWSDGYEQYF.

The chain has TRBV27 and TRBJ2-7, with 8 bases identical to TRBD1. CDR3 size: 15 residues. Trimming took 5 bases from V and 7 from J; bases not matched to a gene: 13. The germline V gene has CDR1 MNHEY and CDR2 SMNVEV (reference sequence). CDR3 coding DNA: TGTGCCAGCAGTCCGACCCAGGGGGCGGCCGGGGAGCAGTACTTC. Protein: CASSPTQGAAGEQYF.

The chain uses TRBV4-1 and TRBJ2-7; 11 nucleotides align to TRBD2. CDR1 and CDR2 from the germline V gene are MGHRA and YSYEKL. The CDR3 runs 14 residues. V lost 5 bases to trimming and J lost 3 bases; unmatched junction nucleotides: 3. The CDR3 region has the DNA TGCGCCAGCAGCTTGACTAGCGGGAACTACGAGCAGTACTTC. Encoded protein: CASSLTSGNYEQYF.

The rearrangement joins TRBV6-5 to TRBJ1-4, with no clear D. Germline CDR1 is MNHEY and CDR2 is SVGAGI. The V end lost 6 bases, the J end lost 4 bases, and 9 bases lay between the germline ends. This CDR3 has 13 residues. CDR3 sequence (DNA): TGTGCCAGCAGCCCGGGGTTTAATGAAAAACTGTTTTTT. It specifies CASSPGFNEKLFF.

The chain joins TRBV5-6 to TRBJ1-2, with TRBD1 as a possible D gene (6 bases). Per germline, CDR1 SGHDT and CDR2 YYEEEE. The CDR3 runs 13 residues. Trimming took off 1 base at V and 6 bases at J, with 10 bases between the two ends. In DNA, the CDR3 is TGTGCCAGCAGCTTGTTCAGGGGCGATGGCTACACCTTC. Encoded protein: CASSLFRGDGYTF.

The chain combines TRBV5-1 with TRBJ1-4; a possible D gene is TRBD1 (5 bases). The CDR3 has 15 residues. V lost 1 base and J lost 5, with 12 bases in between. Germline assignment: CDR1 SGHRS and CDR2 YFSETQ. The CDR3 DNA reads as TGCGCCAGCAGCTTGTCACAGGATCAAAATGAAAAACTGTTTTTT. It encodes CASSLSQDQNEKLFF.

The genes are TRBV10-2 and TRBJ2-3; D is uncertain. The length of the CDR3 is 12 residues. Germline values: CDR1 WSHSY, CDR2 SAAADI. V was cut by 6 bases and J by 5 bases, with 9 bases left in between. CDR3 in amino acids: CASRANLDTQYF. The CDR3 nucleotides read TGCGCCAGCAGGGCCAATTTAGATACGCAGTATTTT.

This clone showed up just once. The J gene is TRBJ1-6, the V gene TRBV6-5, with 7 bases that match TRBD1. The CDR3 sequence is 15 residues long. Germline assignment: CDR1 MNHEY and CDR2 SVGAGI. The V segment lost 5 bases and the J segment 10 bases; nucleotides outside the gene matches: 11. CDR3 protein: CASSKFRDSRSPLHF. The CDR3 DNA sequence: TGTGCCAGCAGTAAGTTCCGGGACAGCCGGTCACCCCTCCACTTT.

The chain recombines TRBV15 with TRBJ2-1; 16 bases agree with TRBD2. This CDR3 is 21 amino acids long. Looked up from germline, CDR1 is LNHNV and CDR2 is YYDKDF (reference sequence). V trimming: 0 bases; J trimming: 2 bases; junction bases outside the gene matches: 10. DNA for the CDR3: TGTGCCACCAGCAGAGACTCCCTTCGTGGGACTAGCGGGAGGGCCTACAATGAGCAGTTCTTC. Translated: CATSRDSLRGTSGRAYNEQFF.

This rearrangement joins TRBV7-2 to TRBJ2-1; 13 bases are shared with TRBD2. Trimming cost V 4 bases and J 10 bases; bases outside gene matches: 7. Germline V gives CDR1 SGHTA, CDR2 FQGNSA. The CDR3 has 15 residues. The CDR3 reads CASSSGLAGVREQFF. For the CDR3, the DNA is TGTGCCAGCAGCTCCGGACTAGCGGGAGTGAGAGAGCAGTTCTTC.

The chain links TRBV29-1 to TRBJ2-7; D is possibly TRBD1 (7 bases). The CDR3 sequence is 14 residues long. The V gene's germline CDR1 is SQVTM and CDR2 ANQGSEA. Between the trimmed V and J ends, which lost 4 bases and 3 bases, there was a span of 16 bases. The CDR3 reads CSVVRQGGFYEQYF. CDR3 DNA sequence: TGCAGCGTTGTGCGTCAGGGGGGTTTCTACGAGCAGTACTTC.

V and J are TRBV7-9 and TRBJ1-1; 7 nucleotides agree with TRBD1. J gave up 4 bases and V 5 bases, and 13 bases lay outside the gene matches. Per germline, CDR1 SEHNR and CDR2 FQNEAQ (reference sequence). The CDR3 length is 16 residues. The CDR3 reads CASSHQRKTGLTEAFF. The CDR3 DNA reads TGTGCCAGCAGCCACCAGAGAAAGACAGGGCTCACTGAAGCTTTCTTT.

The CDR3 sequence is CAISPGTGEEKLFF. The DNA for the CDR3 is TGTGCCATCAGCCCCGGGACAGGGGAGGAAAAACTGTTTTTT. This chain connects TRBV10-3 to TRBJ1-4; 10 bases line up with TRBD1. CDR3 size: 14 residues. Germline trimming cut 6 bases from V and 8 bases from J; bases unmatched to any gene: 6. CDR1 ENHRY and CDR2 SYGVKD come from the germline V gene.

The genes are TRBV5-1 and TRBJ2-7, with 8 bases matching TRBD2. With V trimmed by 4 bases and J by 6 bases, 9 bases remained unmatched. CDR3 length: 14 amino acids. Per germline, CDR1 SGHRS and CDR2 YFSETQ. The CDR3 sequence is CASSQGLVNSEQYF. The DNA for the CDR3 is TGCGCCAGCAGCCAGGGACTAGTTAATAGCGAGCAGTACTTC.

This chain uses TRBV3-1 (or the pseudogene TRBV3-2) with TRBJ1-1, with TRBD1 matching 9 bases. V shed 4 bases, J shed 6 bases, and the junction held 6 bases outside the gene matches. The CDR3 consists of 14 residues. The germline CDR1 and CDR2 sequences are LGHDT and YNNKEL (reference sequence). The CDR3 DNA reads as TGTGCCAGCAGCCTGGGACAGGGTGTGCCTGAAGCTTTCTTT. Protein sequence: CASSLGQGVPEAFF.

The chain's CDR3 is CAWSVGPSNQPQHF. The CDR3 nucleotides are TGTGCCTGGAGTGTAGGGCCAAGCAATCAGCCCCAGCATTTT. The rearrangement joins TRBV30 to TRBJ1-5; the D is unclear. V shed 0 bases and J shed 1 base, with 7 bases lying between them. Germline CDR1 GTSNPN, CDR2 SVGIG (reference sequence). This CDR3 comprises 14 residues.

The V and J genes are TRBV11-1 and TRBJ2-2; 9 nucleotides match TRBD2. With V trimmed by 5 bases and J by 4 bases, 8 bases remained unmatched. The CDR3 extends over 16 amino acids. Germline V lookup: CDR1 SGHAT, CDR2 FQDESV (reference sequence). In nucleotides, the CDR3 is TGTGCCAGCAGCAAACCCCCTAGCGGGACCACCGGGGAGCTGTTTTTT. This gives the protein CASSKPPSGTTGELFF.

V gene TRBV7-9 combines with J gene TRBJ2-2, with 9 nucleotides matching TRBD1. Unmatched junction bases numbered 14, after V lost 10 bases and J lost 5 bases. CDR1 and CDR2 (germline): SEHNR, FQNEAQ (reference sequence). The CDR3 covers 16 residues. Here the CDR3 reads CATYPLDRGLTGELFF. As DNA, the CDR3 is TGTGCCACCTACCCTTTAGACAGGGGGTTAACCGGGGAGCTGTTTTTT.

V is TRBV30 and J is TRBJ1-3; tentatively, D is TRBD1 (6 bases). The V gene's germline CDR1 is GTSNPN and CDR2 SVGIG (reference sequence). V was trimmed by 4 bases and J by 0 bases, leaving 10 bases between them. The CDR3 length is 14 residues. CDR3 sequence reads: CAWMGQNSGNTIYF. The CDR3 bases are TGTGCCTGGATGGGACAAAACTCTGGAAACACCATATATTTT.

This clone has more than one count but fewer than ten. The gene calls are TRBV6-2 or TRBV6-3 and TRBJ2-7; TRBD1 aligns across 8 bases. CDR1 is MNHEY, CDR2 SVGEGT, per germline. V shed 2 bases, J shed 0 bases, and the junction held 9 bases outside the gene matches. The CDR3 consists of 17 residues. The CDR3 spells CASSYLTGARSSYEQYF. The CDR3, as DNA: TGTGCCAGCAGTTACCTGACAGGGGCCAGGAGCTCCTACGAGCAGTACTTC.